This is a list of T cell receptor beta chains from one sample in a study of cytomegalovirus exposure and HLA in healthy donors. Sequencing was performed with immunoSEQ multiplex PCR; in TCRdb, only in-frame clones are kept and a portion is missing. The sample holds around 140,000 clones, approximately 82% seen once. Sequencing used PBMCs. These receptors were taken from a woman aged 55-70 years in good health and CMV-seropositive. Both conserved end residues are part of each CDR3. D genes are given only for firm matches. Clone sizes are given selectively: once, few, many, or a class where the clone is expanded.

TRBV11-2	.	.	TRBJ2-7	CASSPAGIQYF	TGTGCCAGCAGCCCCGCGGGGATACAGTACTTC
TRBV5-1	.	.	TRBJ2-1	CASSLQAKELNEQFF	TGCGCCAGCAGCTTACAGGCCAAAGAACTCAATGAGCAGTTCTTC
TRBV29-1	TRBD1	.	TRBJ1-1	CSARQGRTEAFF	TGCAGCGCAAGACAGGGTCGGACTGAAGCTTTCTTT
TRBV5-4	.	.	TRBJ2-7	CASSLGYSGVEQYF	TGTGCCAGCAGCTTGGGTTACAGCGGAGTCGAGCAGTACTTC
TRBV7-2	.	.	TRBJ2-7	CASSLNPGPEYEQYF	TGTGCCAGCAGCTTAAATCCAGGGCCAGAGTACGAGCAGTACTTC
TRBV6-5	TRBD1	.	TRBJ2-7	CASSYSVPRGFEQYF	TGTGCCAGCAGTTACTCTGTGCCCAGGGGGTTTGAGCAGTACTTC
TRBV28	TRBD2	.	TRBJ2-1	CASTTSGRGEQFF	TGTGCCAGCACTACTAGCGGGAGGGGTGAGCAGTTCTTC
TRBV5-6	TRBD1	.	TRBJ2-3	CASSPGTGGKDTQYF	TGTGCCAGCAGCCCAGGGACAGGGGGGAAAGATACGCAGTATTTT
TRBV4-1	TRBD2	few	TRBJ2-1	CASRLRSAGVTYNEQFF	TGCGCCAGCAGACTCAGGAGTGCGGGAGTCACCTACAATGAGCAGTTCTTC
TRBV5-1	.	.	TRBJ2-7	CASSLQGNEQYF	TGCGCCAGCAGCTTGCAGGGGAACGAGCAGTACTTC
TRBV28	TRBD2	.	TRBJ2-7	CASSFRLAGTYEQYF	TGTGCCAGCAGTTTCCGACTAGCGGGGACCTACGAGCAGTACTTC
TRBV6-5	.	once	TRBJ1-6	CASSYSSLNYNSPLHF	TGTGCCAGCAGTTACTCGAGTCTTAACTATAATTCACCCCTCCACTTT
TRBV2	TRBD2	.	TRBJ2-2	CASSSRGGEGTGELFF	TGTGCCAGCAGCTCCAGAGGAGGGGAGGGCACCGGGGAGCTGTTTTTT
TRBV5-1	TRBD2	.	TRBJ2-2	CASSRSGSTAGELFF	TGCGCCAGCAGCCGAAGCGGGAGTACGGCCGGGGAGCTGTTTTTT
TRBV5-1	TRBD1	few	TRBJ1-2	CASSLGGGYGYTF	TGCGCCAGCAGCTTGGGAGGGGGCTACGGCTACACCTTC
TRBV19	TRBD2	.	TRBJ2-2	CASSKGTRGNTGELFF	TGTGCCAGTAGTAAAGGGACTAGGGGGAACACCGGGGAGCTGTTTTTT
TRBV5-6	.	.	TRBJ2-1	CASSTGQGFYNEQFF	TGTGCCAGCAGCACGGGACAAGGGTTTTACAATGAGCAGTTCTTC
TRBV5-6	.	.	TRBJ2-7	CASSLRELYEQYF	TGTGCCAGCAGCTTGCGGGAACTTTACGAGCAGTACTTC
TRBV5-6	TRBD2	.	TRBJ2-7	CASSPAVLAGGRPYEQYF	TGTGCCAGCAGCCCGGCGGTTCTAGCGGGAGGGAGGCCCTACGAGCAGTACTTC
TRBV6-1	.	.	TRBJ2-5	CASSEHLLLQETQYF	TGTGCCAGCAGCGAACATCTATTGCTCCAAGAGACCCAGTACTTC
TRBV7-9	TRBD2	.	TRBJ2-3	CASSRYLGLAGKDTQYF	TGTGCCAGCAGCCGCTACCTGGGGCTAGCGGGAAAAGATACGCAGTATTTT
TRBV7-2	.	.	TRBJ1-5	CASSSRNQPQHF	TGTGCCAGCAGCTCCCGGAATCAGCCCCAGCATTTT
TRBV6-1	.	.	TRBJ2-7	CASRGLGSYEQYF	TGTGCCAGCAGGGGCCTTGGGTCCTACGAGCAGTACTTC
TRBV5-1	.	.	TRBJ1-4	CASGRGANEKLFF	TGCGCCAGCGGACGGGGTGCTAATGAAAAACTGTTTTTT
TRBV27	TRBD2	.	TRBJ2-7	CASSLSAGGLEQYF	TGTGCCAGCAGTTTATCAGCGGGAGGTCTCGAGCAGTACTTC
TRBV29-1	.	few	TRBJ2-7	CSVEHEGGLAEQYF	TGCAGCGTTGAACATGAGGGGGGGCTGGCCGAGCAGTACTTC
TRBV4-3	TRBD2	.	TRBJ2-3	CASSQDGRLAGEGSTQYF	TGCGCCAGCAGCCAAGATGGGAGGCTAGCGGGAGAGGGCAGTACGCAGTATTTT
TRBV20-1	.	.	TRBJ2-1	CSDGHEQFF	TGCAGTGACGGTCATGAGCAGTTCTTC
TRBV30	.	.	TRBJ1-1	CAWVGSPGYLASEAFF	TGTGCCTGGGTCGGCTCCCCAGGGTATCTGGCCTCTGAAGCTTTCTTT
TRBV7-9	.	.	TRBJ1-4	CTSSLRQEKLFF	TGTACCAGCAGCCTCAGGCAGGAAAAACTGTTTTTT
TRBV7-3	TRBD2	.	TRBJ2-1	CASSSELAGDEQFF	TGTGCCAGCAGCTCCGAGCTAGCGGGAGATGAGCAGTTCTTC
TRBV4-1	TRBD1	.	TRBJ1-4	CASSQEDRMGEKLFF	TGCGCCAGCAGCCAAGAGGACAGGATGGGTGAAAAACTGTTTTTT
TRBV5-6	.	.	TRBJ2-1	CASSGPGLGSYNEQFF	TGTGCCAGCAGCGGCCCAGGGTTGGGGTCCTACAATGAGCAGTTCTTC
TRBV6-5	TRBD1	.	TRBJ2-2	CASRDGTGGTGELFF	TGTGCCAGCAGAGACGGGACAGGCGGCACCGGGGAGCTGTTTTTT
TRBV14	.	.	TRBJ2-7	CASSQGRGEQYF	TGTGCCAGCAGCCAAGGCAGGGGCGAGCAGTACTTC
TRBV4-1	TRBD1	.	TRBJ1-2	CASSQGWDRGGTGYTF	TGCGCCAGCAGCCAAGGTTGGGACAGGGGGGGGACTGGCTACACCTTC
TRBV7-9	TRBD2	.	TRBJ2-1	CASSTLSGRVDNEQFF	TGTGCCAGCAGCACTCTTAGCGGGAGGGTCGACAATGAGCAGTTCTTC
TRBV7-9	.	.	TRBJ1-1	CAGTPNTEAFF	TGTGCCGGGACACCGAACACTGAAGCTTTCTTT
TRBV6-6	.	.	TRBJ2-7	CASSIRQEGNEQYF	TGTGCCAGCAGTATAAGACAGGAAGGAAACGAGCAGTACTTC
TRBV10-3	.	few	TRBJ1-4	CAISSGTEKLFF	TGTGCCATCAGTTCAGGGACAGAAAAACTGTTTTTT
TRBV4-3	.	.	TRBJ2-7	CASSQGGGGMYEQYF	TGCGCCAGCAGCCAAGGAGGGGGGGGAATGTACGAGCAGTACTTC
TRBV5-5	.	.	TRBJ1-4	CASSFTGSGEKLFF	TGTGCCAGCAGCTTCACAGGTTCGGGTGAAAAACTGTTTTTT
TRBV28	.	.	TRBJ2-3	CASRAEVTDTQYF	TGTGCCAGCAGAGCCGAGGTGACAGATACGCAGTATTTT
TRBV6-1	.	.	TRBJ2-7	CASSEATSPEQYF	TGTGCCAGCAGTGAAGCTACTTCCCCCGAGCAGTACTTC
TRBV5-1	TRBD1	.	TRBJ1-1	CASSFQKGAPTSEAFF	TGCGCCAGCAGCTTCCAAAAGGGGGCGCCGACCTCTGAAGCTTTCTTT
TRBV9	TRBD2	.	TRBJ2-1	CASSGGTSKQVEQFF	TGTGCCAGCAGCGGCGGGACTAGTAAGCAAGTTGAGCAGTTCTTC
TRBV9	TRBD1	.	TRBJ2-6	CASSRDSSGANVLTF	TGTGCCAGCAGCCGGGACAGCTCTGGGGCCAACGTCCTGACTTTC
TRBV5-1	TRBD1	few	TRBJ1-1	CASSLAQGAVEAFF	TGCGCCAGCAGCTTGGCACAGGGGGCGGTTGAAGCTTTCTTT
TRBV4-2	TRBD2	once	TRBJ2-3	CASSQAGLAYTQYF	TGTGCCAGCAGCCAGGCTGGACTAGCTTATACGCAGTATTTT
TRBV13	.	once	TRBJ2-6	CASSLWEGGGPHSGANVLTF	TGTGCCAGCAGCTTATGGGAGGGGGGAGGGCCCCACTCTGGGGCCAACGTCCTGACTTTC
TRBV19	TRBD2	.	TRBJ2-1	CASSRTSGRNYNEQFF	TGTGCCAGTAGTCGGACTAGCGGTAGGAACTACAATGAGCAGTTCTTC
TRBV5-4	.	.	TRBJ2-5	CASSLGQSETQYF	TGTGCCAGCAGCTTGGGACAGTCGGAGACCCAGTACTTC
TRBV7-8	TRBD1	.	TRBJ2-3	CASSSKRQGGTDTQYF	TGTGCCAGCAGCTCTAAGCGACAGGGTGGCACAGATACGCAGTATTTT
TRBV7-8	.	.	TRBJ2-7	CASSLDPGDYEQYF	TGTGCCAGCAGCTTAGATCCAGGAGACTACGAGCAGTACTTC